This passage covers 8 T cell receptor beta chains from one sample sequenced in a study of CD8 T cells in ankylosing spondylitis. Their specific antigens are unknown. Overall study findings and caveats: Made up of fewer than ten highly homologous variants, a TCR beta motif appeared characteristic of ankylosing spondylitis blood.

A single record per CDR3 protein comes from TCRdb applying MiXCR to the 5' RACE reads. Of 130,000 or so distinct CDR3 sequences listed, 17% were seen once; the top ten hold approximately 33%. The sample comprised blood, either unsorted or a sorted T cell fraction (not recorded which). These receptors all stem from a male donor with ankylosing spondylitis.

This chain uses TRBV6-5 with TRBJ2-7; 11 nucleotides match TRBD2. This CDR3 contains 17 residues. V dropped 2 bases and J dropped 1; count of bases not matched to a gene: 7. CDR1 is MNHEY and CDR2 is SVGAGI in the germline V gene. Written as DNA, the CDR3 is TGTGCCAGCAGTTACAGGATGCTAGCGGGAGGATCCTACGAGCAGTACTTC. As protein: CASSYRMLAGGSYEQYF.

J is TRBJ2-2 and V is TRBV24-1; 9 positions agree with TRBD1. Germline CDR1 is KGHDR and CDR2 is SFDVKD. The ends lost 9 bases at V and 1 base at J; junction bases unmatched: 2. The CDR3 is 14 amino acids. Written as DNA, the CDR3 is TGTGCCACCCGACAGGGGGAGAACACCGGGGAGCTGTTTTTT. This sequence encodes CATRQGENTGELFF.

The sample holds many counts of this clonotype. The rearrangement joins TRBV29-1 to TRBJ2-7; 9 positions match TRBD1. Germline loops: CDR1 SQVTM, CDR2 ANQGSEA. The CDR3 has 17 amino acids. V lost 1 base and J lost 3; bases outside the gene matches: 13. The CDR3 nucleotides read TGCAGCGTTGAAGTTAATTGGCGGGACAGGGCCCTCTACGAGCAGTACTTC. Its translation is CSVEVNWRDRALYEQYF.

This clonotype was counted between two and nine times. The rearrangement links TRBV9 to TRBJ2-1; D might be TRBD2 (6 bases). Germline CDR1 reads SGDLS; CDR2 reads YYNGEE. Deletions cut 0 bases from V and 4 bases from J, with 14 bases between. The CDR3 length is 16 residues. The CDR3 spells CASSVARSGRYNEQFF. The CDR3, as DNA: TGTGCCAGCAGCGTAGCCAGGAGCGGGCGGTACAATGAGCAGTTCTTC.

This clonotype occurred a few times. V usage is TRBV7-6 and J usage is TRBJ2-7; a weak D match, TRBD1 (6 bases). V was pared by 5 bases and J by 3 bases, with 11 bases between. The CDR3 runs 13 residues. CDR1 SGHVS and CDR2 FNYEAQ come from the germline V gene. CDR3 protein: CASSPTRGYEQYF. CDR3 bases: TGTGCCAGCAGCCCCACCAGGGGCTACGAGCAGTACTTC. Full variable domain (remainder filled in from reference TRBV7-6 and TRBJ2-7): GAGVSQSPRYKVTKRGQDVALRCDPISGHVSLYWYRQALGQGPEFLTYFNYEAQQDKSGLPNDRFSAERPEGSISTLTIQRTEQRDSAMYRCASSPTRGYEQYFGPGTRLTVT.

The rearrangement uses TRBV10-3 and TRBJ1-5; tentatively, D is TRBD1 (6 bases). The V gene's germline CDR1 is ENHRY and CDR2 SYGVKD. The CDR3 has 13 amino acids. V was clipped by 6 bases and J by 9 bases, with 15 bases between them. The CDR3 loop is CAISVQGQGPQHF. The CDR3 region has the DNA TGTGCCATCAGCGTACAGGGCCAGGGGCCCCAGCATTTT.

On this clonotype itself: Given a much more abundant clone one base away, this may be a read error. The chain combines TRBV7-9 with TRBJ1-1; 7 bases line up with TRBD1. This CDR3 has 14 amino acids. The trim removed 3 bases at V and 4 bases at J, leaving 5 bases unmatched. Germline CDR1 and CDR2: SEHNR and FQNEAQ (reference sequence). The CDR3 region is CASSLGQSGTEAFF. In DNA, the CDR3 is TGTGCCAGCAGCTTGGGACAGAGCGGCACTGAAGCTTTCTTT.

V and J are TRBV6-4 and TRBJ2-1; D is undetermined. The CDR3 runs 13 residues. The germline V gene has CDR1 MRHNA and CDR2 SNTAGT. With 2 bases removed from V and 3 bases from J, the gap between germline ends came to 5 bases. The CDR3 spells CASSDGSYNEQFF. CDR3 DNA sequence: TGTGCCAGCAGTGACGGCAGCTACAATGAGCAGTTCTTC.